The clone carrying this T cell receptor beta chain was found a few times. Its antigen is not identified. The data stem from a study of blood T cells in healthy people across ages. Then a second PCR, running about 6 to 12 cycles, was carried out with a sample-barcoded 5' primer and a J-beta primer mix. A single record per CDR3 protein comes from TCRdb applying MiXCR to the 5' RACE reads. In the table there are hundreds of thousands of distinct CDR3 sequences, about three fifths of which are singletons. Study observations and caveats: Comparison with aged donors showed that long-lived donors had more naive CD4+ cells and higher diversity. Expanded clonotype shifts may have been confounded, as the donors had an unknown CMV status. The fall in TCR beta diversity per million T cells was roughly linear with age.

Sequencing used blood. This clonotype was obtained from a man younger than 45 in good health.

CDR3 amino acids: CSVMDGENEQYF. The CDR3, as DNA: TGCAGCGTTATGGATGGGGAGAACGAGCAGTACTTC. The chain uses TRBV29-1 and TRBJ2-7, with D possibly being TRBD2 (5 bases). V was pared by 5 bases and J by 5 bases, with 13 bases between. The CDR3 has 12 amino acids. Germline CDR1 is SQVTM and CDR2 is ANQGSEA.